This TCR beta chain originates from a study of OX40 agonist ivuxolimab in advanced cancers. Background on the study: Patients were dosed intravenously with ivuxolimab at 0.01 to 10 mg/kg every 2 weeks. Age averaged about 62 years (range roughly 23 to 79), and roughly 82% were male.

Study-wide points: The study observed clonal expansion of CD4+ and CD8+ blood T cells by week 6 at 0.1 to 3.0 mg/kg.

The protocol was immunoSEQ multiplex PCR, while the TCRdb copy is restricted to in-frame clones and leaves out a portion. The sample lists tens of thousands of clones; around nine tenths were seen once. This clone was counted between two and nine times. What it binds is unknown. The sequences come from CD4+ or CD8+ T cells sorted from blood, collected in a trial of the OX40 agonist ivuxolimab. This clonotype was sampled from an adult with an advanced solid tumor such as melanoma, head and neck, liver or kidney cancer.

The CDR3: CASIRGLTEAFF. For the CDR3, the DNA is TGTGCCAGTATTCGCGGACTCACTGAAGCTTTCTTT. The chain combines TRBV19 with TRBJ1-1; unclear D gene. The CDR3 contains 12 residues. Germline CDR1 is LNHDA and CDR2 is SQIVND (reference sequence). Trimming pared 7 bases from V and 4 bases from J, leaving 10 bases between.